The entry below gives a single T cell receptor beta chain sequence along with its context. One junction end does not reproduce the germline sequence, and a read error may be involved. This specimen belongs to a study of tumor and adjacent non-tumor tissue in lung cancer. A modified ARM-PCR protocol with three rounds of nested PCR amplified TCRbeta. TCRdb re-derived calls from the multiplex PCR reads in MiXCR, one entry per CDR3 protein. The data show 60,000 or so distinct CDR3 sequences, more than 55% seen once. The CDR3 is 20 residues long. Germline CDR1 and CDR2: WSHSY and SAAADI. No cell sorting was done before RNA was extracted from the tissue. This non-tumor lung sample came from over 3 cm beyond the tumor edge.

The TCR originated in a man between 70 and 80 years old with non-small cell lung cancer. The sequenced material came from distant non-tumor lung tissue. The chain uses TRBV10-2 and TRBJ2-3, with 11 bases identical to TRBD2. The CDR3 here is CACSENPSGGSQGRVDTQYF. The DNA for the CDR3 is TGCGCCTGCAGTGAGAACCCTAGCGGGGGGAGCCAAGGGCGGGTAGATACGCAGTATTTC.